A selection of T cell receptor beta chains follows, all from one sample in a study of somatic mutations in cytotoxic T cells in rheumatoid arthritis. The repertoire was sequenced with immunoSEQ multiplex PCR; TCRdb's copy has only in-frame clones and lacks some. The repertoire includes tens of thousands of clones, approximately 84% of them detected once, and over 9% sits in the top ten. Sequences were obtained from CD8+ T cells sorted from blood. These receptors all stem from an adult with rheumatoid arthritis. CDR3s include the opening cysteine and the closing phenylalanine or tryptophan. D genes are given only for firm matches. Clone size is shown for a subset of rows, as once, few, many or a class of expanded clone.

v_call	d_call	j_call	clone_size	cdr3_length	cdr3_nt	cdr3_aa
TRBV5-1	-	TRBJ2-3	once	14	TGCGCCAGCAGCTCGAGGGGAGTCGACGATACGCAGTATTTT	CASSSRGVDDTQYF
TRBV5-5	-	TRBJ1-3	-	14	TGTGCCAGCCTTAAGGGCGACTCTGGAAACACCATATATTTT	CASLKGDSGNTIYF
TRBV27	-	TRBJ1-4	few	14	TGTGCCAGCAGTTTACACAGTCTTAATGAAAAACTGTTTTTT	CASSLHSLNEKLFF
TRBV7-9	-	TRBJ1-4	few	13	TGTGCCAGCAGCTCCGGGCCCAGGGAAAAACTGTTTTTT	CASSSGPREKLFF
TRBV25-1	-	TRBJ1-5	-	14	TGTGCCAGCAGTGAATTACAGGCCCATCAGCCCCAGCATTTT	CASSELQAHQPQHF
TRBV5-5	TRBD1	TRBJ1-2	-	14	TGTGCCAGCAGCCAAGGGACAGGGGGTGATGGCTACACCTTC	CASSQGTGGDGYTF
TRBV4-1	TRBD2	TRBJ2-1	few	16	TGCGCCAGCAGCCAAGATAGGTCCGCCGGGACTAGCTCTCGGTTCTTC	CASSQDRSAGTSSRFF
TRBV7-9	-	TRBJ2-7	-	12	TGTGCCAGCAGCCCCGGGGTAGGAGAGCAGTACTTC	CASSPGVGEQYF
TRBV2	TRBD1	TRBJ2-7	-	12	TGTGCCAGCAGTACGGGACAGCTCGAGCAGTACTTC	CASSTGQLEQYF
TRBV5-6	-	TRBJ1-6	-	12	TGTGCCAGCCACCTCCTTCGCTCACCCCTCCACTTT	CASHLLRSPLHF
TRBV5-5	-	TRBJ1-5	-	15	TGTGCCAGCAGCTTGGATGCAGGGGAGGGCCAGCCCCAGCATTTT	CASSLDAGEGQPQHF
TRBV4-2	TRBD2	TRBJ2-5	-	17	TGTGCCAGCAGCCAAGATCGGTCTAGCGGGGGGGTACAGACCCAGTACTTC	CASSQDRSSGGVQTQYF
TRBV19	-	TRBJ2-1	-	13	TGTGCCAGTAACGATAGATCCTACAATGAGCAGTTCTTC	CASNDRSYNEQFF
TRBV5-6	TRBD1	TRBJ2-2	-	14	TGTGCCAGCAGCTCCCCCGTTGACAGGGACGAGCTGTTTTTT	CASSSPVDRDELFF
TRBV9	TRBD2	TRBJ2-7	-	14	TGTGCCAGCAGCCCCTCCGGGGGGTTGGTCGAGCAGTACTTC	CASSPSGGLVEQYF
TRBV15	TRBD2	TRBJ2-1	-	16	TGTGCCACCAGCAGCTTTAGCGGGGGGACCAACAATGAGCAGTTCTTC	CATSSFSGGTNNEQFF
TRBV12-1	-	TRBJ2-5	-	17	TGTGCCAGCAGCTTATCCGGGGGGCGGGAGGGCCAAGAGACCCAGTACTTC	CASSLSGGREGQETQYF
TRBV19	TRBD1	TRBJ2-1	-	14	TGTGCCAGTAGTATAGCGCACAGGGGTAATGAGCAGTTCTTC	CASSIAHRGNEQFF
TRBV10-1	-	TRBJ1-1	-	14	TGCGCCAGCAGTGAAGATTTGGAGCACACTGAAGCTTTCTTT	CASSEDLEHTEAFF
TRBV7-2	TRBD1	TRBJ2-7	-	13	TGTGCCAGCAGCTTTACAGGGGACTACGAGCAGTACTTC	CASSFTGDYEQYF
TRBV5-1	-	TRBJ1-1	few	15	TGCGCCAGCAGCTATATGGACGGGGTGAACACTGAAGCTTTCTTT	CASSYMDGVNTEAFF
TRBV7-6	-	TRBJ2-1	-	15	TGTGCCAGCAGCTTAACCGGGAGTCCCTACAATGAGCAGTTCTTC	CASSLTGSPYNEQFF
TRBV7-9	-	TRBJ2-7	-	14	TGTGCCAGCAGCTTAGGGGGCAGGGGTTACGAGCAGTACTTC	CASSLGGRGYEQYF
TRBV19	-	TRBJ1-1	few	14	TGTGCCAGTAGAAAGGACAGTAGTGGCACTGAAGCTTTCTTT	CASRKDSSGTEAFF
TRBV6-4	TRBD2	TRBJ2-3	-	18	TGTGCCAGCAGTGAAGTGACTAGCGGGGGGCATCTCACAGATACGCAGTATTTT	CASSEVTSGGHLTDTQYF
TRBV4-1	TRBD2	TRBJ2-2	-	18	TGCGCCAGCAGCCAACTATGGGGGGGACTTTCGAACACCGGGGAGCTGTTTTTT	CASSQLWGGLSNTGELFF
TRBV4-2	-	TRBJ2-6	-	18	TGTGCCAGCAGCCAAGATTGGAATGGGGGGCTCGGGGCCAACGTCCTGACTTTC	CASSQDWNGGLGANVLTF
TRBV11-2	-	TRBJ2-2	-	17	TGTGCCAGCAGCTTAGGAGGGCGGGAAGCGAACACCGGGGAGCTGTTTTTT	CASSLGGREANTGELFF
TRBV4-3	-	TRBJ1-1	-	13	TGCGCCAGCAGCCCCCGGGCAGGGGCTGAAGCTTTCTTT	CASSPRAGAEAFF
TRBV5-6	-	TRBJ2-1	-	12	TGTGCCAGCAGCCAGAACCCAGGGGTGCAGTTCTTC	CASSQNPGVQFF
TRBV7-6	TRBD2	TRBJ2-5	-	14	TGTGCCAGCAGCTCCGGACTAGAAGGAGAGACCCAGTACTTC	CASSSGLEGETQYF
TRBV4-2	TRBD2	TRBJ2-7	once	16	TGTGCCAGCAGCCAAGACCAGACTAGCGGGGCCTACGAGCAGTACTTC	CASSQDQTSGAYEQYF
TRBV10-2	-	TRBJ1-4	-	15	TGCGCCAGCAGTCCCTCCGGGACCCTCAATGAAAAACTGTTTTTT	CASSPSGTLNEKLFF
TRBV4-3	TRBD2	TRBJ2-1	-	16	TGCGCCAGCAGCCCTTTCCCAGCGGGGACCGACAATGAGCAGTTCTTC	CASSPFPAGTDNEQFF
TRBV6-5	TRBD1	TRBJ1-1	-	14	TGTGCCAGCAGCGTACAGGGGGTGCACACTGAAGCTTTCTTT	CASSVQGVHTEAFF
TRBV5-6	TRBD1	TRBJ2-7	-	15	TGTGCCAGCAGCCTGGGACAGGCGGTAACCTACGAGCAGTACTTC	CASSLGQAVTYEQYF
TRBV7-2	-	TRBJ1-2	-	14	TGTGCCAGCAGCTTATTGTATGGTGTCCAGGGCTACACCTTC	CASSLLYGVQGYTF
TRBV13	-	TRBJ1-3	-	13	TGTGCCAGCAGCTCCGGGGCTGGAAACACCATATATTTT	CASSSGAGNTIYF
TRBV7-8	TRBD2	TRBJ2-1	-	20	TGTGCCAGCAGCTTACCAACTAGCGGGAGGGGCCAAAGCTCCTACAATGAGCAGTTCTTC	CASSLPTSGRGQSSYNEQFF
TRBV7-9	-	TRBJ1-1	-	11	TGTGCCAGCAGCCTTGACAGGGAAGCTTTCTTT	CASSLDREAFF
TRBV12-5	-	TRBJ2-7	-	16	TGTGCTAGTGGTTTGGGCCCCGAGACAGGTCCCTACGAGCAGTACTTC	CASGLGPETGPYEQYF
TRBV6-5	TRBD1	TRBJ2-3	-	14	TGTGCCAGCAGTTACTTCCAGGGGGTTGATACGCAGTATTTT	CASSYFQGVDTQYF
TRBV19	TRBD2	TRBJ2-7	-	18	TGTGCCAGTAGTATGAGGCTAGCGGGAGTCATCAGGACCTACGAGCAGTACTTC	CASSMRLAGVIRTYEQYF
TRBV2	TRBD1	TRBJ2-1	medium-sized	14	TGTGCCAGCAGTGAGACAGGGGGAGAAAATGAGCAGTTCTTC	CASSETGGENEQFF
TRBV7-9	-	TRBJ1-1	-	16	TGTGCCAGCAGCTTAGGGGGGGGAGGAGTAGACACTGAAGCTTTCTTT	CASSLGGGGVDTEAFF
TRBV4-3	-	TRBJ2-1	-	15	TGCGCCAGCAGCCAAGAGGGTCAGGGGTACAATGAGCAGTTCTTC	CASSQEGQGYNEQFF
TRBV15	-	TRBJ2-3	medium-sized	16	TGTGCCACCAGCAGAGCGCGGATAGGAGGCACAGATACGCAGTATTTT	CATSRARIGGTDTQYF
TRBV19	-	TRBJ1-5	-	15	TGTGCCAGTAACCCCGAAGGGTATAGCAATCAGCCCCAGCATTTT	CASNPEGYSNQPQHF
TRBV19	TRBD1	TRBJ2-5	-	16	TGTGCCAGTAGTCCCGGGACAGGGGTTTACCAAGAGACCCAGTACTTC	CASSPGTGVYQETQYF
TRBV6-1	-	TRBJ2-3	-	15	TGTGCCAGCAGTGAATATGGTCAGATCACAGATACGCAGTATTTT	CASSEYGQITDTQYF
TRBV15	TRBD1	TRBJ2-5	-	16	TGTGCCACCAGCAGACCCGGGACAGGGGATCGGGAGACCCAGTACTTC	CATSRPGTGDRETQYF
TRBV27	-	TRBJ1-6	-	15	TGTGCCAGCACCGACAGGCCCCCTGGGAATTCACCCCTCCACTTT	CASTDRPPGNSPLHF
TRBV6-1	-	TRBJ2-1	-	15	TGTGCCAGCAGCCAGACTAGGGGCTCCTACAATGAGCAGTTCTTC	CASSQTRGSYNEQFF
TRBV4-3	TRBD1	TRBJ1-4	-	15	TGCGCCAGCAGCCGAGGGACAGGGGTAGGGGAAAAACTGTTTTTT	CASSRGTGVGEKLFF
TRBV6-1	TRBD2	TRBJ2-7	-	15	TGTGCCAGCAGTGGAGGGACTAGCGGGAGTTACGAGCAGTACTTC	CASSGGTSGSYEQYF
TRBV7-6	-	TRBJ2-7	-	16	TGTGCCAGCAGCTATAACAGGGGAGGGGCCTCCTACGAGCAGTACTTC	CASSYNRGGASYEQYF
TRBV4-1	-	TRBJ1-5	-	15	TGCGCCAGCAGCCAAGGGGCCCCAGCGAATCAGCCCCAGCATTTT	CASSQGAPANQPQHF
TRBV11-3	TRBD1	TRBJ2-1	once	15	TGTGCCAGCAGCTTGACGACAGGGGCCGGTGGGGAGCAGTTCTTC	CASSLTTGAGGEQFF
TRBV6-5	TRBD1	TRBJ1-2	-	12	TGTGCCACACAGGGGACAGACTATGGCTACACCTTC	CATQGTDYGYTF
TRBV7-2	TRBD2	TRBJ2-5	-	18	TGTGCCAGCAGCTTGGTCCGGACTAGTGGGGCCTACCAAGAGACCCAGTACTTC	CASSLVRTSGAYQETQYF